This T cell receptor beta chain is drawn from a study of T cell responses to AZD1222 COVID-19 vaccine. General study findings and limits: The study sampled repertoires only after the peak T cell response. Females outnumbered males among donors, who were mostly white British; clonal diversity was possibly underestimated. Close to half of spike-specific TCRs reportedly recognize unmutated variant regions. Recipients of AZD1222 seropositive at baseline numbered only 6 or 7.

Trimming removed 0 bases from V and 9 bases from J, with 12 bases in between. Germline-derived CDR1 and CDR2 are MNHEY and SVGEGT. The CDR3 consists of 15 residues. Produced via immunoSEQ multiplex PCR; TCRdb's table is partial and in-frame only. The data hold about 85,000 clones, with 85% to 90% observed a single time. Comment on this clone: Its antigen remains unknown.

J is TRBJ1-6 and V is TRBV6-2 or TRBV6-3; D might be TRBD1 (5 bases). Here the sequenced sample was peripheral blood, taken on day 0 of MenACWY control vaccination. The TCR sequence derives from an adult in good health. The CDR3 DNA sequence: TGTGCCAGCAGTTACTCGACCGGGGCTGGTTCACCCCTCCACTTT. This translates into CASSYSTGAGSPLHF.